Sequencing of this TCR beta chain was carried out in a study of cytomegalovirus exposure and HLA in healthy donors. This CDR3 spans 14 amino acids. Trimming shortened V by 5 bases and J by 2 bases, and 13 bases separated the two germline ends. From germline, CDR1 is MDHEN and CDR2 SYDVKM. Researchers ran the PCR with 60 Vbeta and 13 Jbeta primers. Clones were read by immunoSEQ multiplex PCR, and TCRdb kept only the in-frame ones, dropping some. The data contain about 130,000 clones, around 70% of them singletons. Study observations and caveats: A later analysis found common viral pathogens apparently linked to several of the most significant clusters. Sequencing depth roughly uniform across donors was assumed in presence/absence analyses. Analysis performed later showed TCR beta chains linked to HLA being more clonally expanded than equally common others. It was reportedly the case that the classifier diagnosed cytomegalovirus status with high specificity and sensitivity.

Comment on this clone: What it recognizes is unknown.

The specimen sequenced was PBMCs. The V and J genes are TRBV28 and TRBJ2-7; possible D gene TRBD1, 6 bases. The clonotype originates from a man aged 35-49 years in good health and CMV-seropositive. The CDR3 loop is CASSPPGAPYEQYF. Here the CDR3 DNA reads TGTGCCAGCAGTCCTCCAGGGGCCCCCTACGAGCAGTACTTC.